This T cell receptor beta chain was found in a study of radiotherapy plus CTLA-4 blockade in lung cancer (dated by TCRdb to the late 2010s). Broadly, across the study: Objective responses occurred in around 20% of enrolled patients, and 25% to 40% achieved disease control.

The library was built by means of the immunoSEQ multiplex PCR assay. TCRdb obtained this table from immuneACCESS and retained in-frame rearrangements with V and J assigned. These tables miss some clones; where compared with another copy, unresolved V genes account for less than half of the shortfall, and the remainder is unexplained. The sample table contains about 50,000 clones; only one count was recorded for approximately 84% of them. 4.8% of the sample is in the top ten clones. As to this clone: The specificity of this receptor is unknown. No clone much larger than this one lies a single base away; base qualities are absent.

Points the paper makes about the study in general: Early dynamic changes in blood T cell clones, together with increased serum interferon-beta after radiation, were reported as the strongest predictors of response. After treatment with radiotherapy and ipilimumab, TCR clones that originated in tumors expanded in peripheral blood.

The study evaluated CTLA-4 blockade (ipilimumab) given together with focal radiation therapy in patients who had chemo-refractory metastatic non-small-cell lung cancer. At the junction V is shortened by 1 base and J by 5 bases, with 8 bases in between. Taken from cysteine to phenylalanine, the CDR3 has 14 residues. The retained sequence is limited to the CDR3, 42 bases, with the frame set at the first base. CDR1 and CDR2, per the germline V gene, are KGHSH and LQKENI. This chain is built from TRBV18 and TRBJ2-2; the D region possibly corresponds to TRBD1 (6 bases align). The receptor was isolated from a human donor with non-small cell lung cancer whose response to radiotherapy plus ipilimumab could not be evaluated. The sample was peripheral blood, taken from a patient treated with radiotherapy plus ipilimumab. The CDR3 region has the sequence CASSPLQGTGELFF. The nucleotide sequence is given as TGTGCCAGCTCACCACTACAGGGTACCGGGGAGCTGTTTTTT.